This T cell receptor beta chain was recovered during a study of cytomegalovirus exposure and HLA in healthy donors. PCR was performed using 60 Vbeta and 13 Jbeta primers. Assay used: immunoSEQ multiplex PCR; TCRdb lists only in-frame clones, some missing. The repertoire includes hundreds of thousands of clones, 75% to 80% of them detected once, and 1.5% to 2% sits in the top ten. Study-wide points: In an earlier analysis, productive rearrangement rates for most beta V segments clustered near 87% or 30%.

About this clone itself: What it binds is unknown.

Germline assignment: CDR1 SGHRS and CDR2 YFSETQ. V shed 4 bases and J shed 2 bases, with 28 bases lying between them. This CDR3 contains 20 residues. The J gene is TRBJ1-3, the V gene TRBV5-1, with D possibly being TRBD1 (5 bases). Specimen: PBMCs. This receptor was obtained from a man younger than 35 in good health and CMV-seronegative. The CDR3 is CASSHGHLETPWTPGNTIYF. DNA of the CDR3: TGCGCCAGCAGCCATGGACACCTGGAAACACCATGGACACCTGGAAACACCATATATTTT.